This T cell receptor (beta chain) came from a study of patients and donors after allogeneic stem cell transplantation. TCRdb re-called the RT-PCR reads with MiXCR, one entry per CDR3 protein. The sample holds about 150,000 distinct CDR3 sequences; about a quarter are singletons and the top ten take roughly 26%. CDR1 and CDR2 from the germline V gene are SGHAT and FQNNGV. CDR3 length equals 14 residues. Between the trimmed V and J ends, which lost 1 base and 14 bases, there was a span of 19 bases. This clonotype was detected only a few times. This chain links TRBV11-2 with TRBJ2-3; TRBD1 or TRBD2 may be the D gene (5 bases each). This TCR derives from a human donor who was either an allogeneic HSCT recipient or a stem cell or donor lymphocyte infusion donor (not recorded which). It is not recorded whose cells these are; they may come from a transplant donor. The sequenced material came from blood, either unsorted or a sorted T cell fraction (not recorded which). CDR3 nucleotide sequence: TGTGCCAGCAGCTTAGTGGGACCCAGCCACTTCGGGTATTTT. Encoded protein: CASSLVGPSHFGYF. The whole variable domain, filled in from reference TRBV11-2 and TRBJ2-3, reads EAGVAQSPRYKIIEKRQSVAFWCNPISGHATLYWYQQILGQGPKLLIQFQNNGVVDDSQLPKDRFSAERLKGVDSTLKIQPAKLEDSAVYLCASSLVGPSHFGYFGPGTRLTVL.